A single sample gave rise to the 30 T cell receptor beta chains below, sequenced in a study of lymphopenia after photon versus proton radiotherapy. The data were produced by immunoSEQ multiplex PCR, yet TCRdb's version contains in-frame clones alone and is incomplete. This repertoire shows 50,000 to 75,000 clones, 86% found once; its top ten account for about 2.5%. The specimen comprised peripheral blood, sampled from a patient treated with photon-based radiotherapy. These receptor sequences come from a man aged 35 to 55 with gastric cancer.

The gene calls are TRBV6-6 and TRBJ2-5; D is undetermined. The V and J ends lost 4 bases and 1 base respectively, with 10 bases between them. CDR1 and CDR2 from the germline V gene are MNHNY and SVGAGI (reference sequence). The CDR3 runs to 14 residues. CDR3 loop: CASSSRHLQETQYF. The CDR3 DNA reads TGTGCCAGCAGTTCCAGACATCTCCAAGAGACCCAGTACTTC.

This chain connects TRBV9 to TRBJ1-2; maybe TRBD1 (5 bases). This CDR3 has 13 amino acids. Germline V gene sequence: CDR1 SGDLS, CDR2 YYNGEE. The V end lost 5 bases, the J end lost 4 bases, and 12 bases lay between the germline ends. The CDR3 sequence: CASRSPRAYGYTF. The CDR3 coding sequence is TGTGCCAGCAGGTCCCCCAGGGCCTATGGCTACACCTTC. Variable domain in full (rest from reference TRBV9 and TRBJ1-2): DSGVTQTPKHLITATGQRVTLRCSPRSGDLSVYWYQQSLDQGLQFLIQYYNGEERAKGNILERFSAQQFPDLHSELNLSSLELGDSALYFCASRSPRAYGYTFGSGTRLTVV.

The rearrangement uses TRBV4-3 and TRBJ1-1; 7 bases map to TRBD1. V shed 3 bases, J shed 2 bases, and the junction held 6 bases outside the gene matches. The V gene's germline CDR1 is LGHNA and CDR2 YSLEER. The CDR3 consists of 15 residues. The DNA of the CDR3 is TGCGCCAGCAGCCAGGGCCGGGACAGAAACACTGAAGCTTTCTTT. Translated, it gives CASSQGRDRNTEAFF.

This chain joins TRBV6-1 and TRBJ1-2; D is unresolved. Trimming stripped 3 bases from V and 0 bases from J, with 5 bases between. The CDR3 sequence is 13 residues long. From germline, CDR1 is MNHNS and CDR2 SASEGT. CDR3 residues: CASSDNSNYGYTF. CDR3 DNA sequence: TGTGCCAGCAGTGATAACTCTAACTATGGCTACACCTTC.

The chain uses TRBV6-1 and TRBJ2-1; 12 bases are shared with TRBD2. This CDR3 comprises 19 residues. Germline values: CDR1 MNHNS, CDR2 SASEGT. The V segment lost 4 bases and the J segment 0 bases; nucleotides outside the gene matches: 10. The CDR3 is CASSARGGLAGRSYNEQFF. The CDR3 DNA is TGTGCCAGCAGTGCAAGGGGCGGACTAGCGGGGCGCTCCTACAATGAGCAGTTCTTC.

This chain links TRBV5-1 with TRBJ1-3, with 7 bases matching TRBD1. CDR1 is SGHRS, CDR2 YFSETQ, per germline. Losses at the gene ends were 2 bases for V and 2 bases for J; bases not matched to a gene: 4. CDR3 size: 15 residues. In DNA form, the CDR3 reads TGCGCCAGCAGCTTACAGGGGAACGCTGGAAACACCATATATTTT. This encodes CASSLQGNAGNTIYF. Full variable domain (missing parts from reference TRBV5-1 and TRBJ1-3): KAGVTQTPRYLIKTRGQQVTLSCSPISGHRSVSWYQQTPGQGLQFLFEYFSETQRNKGNFPGRFSGRQFSNSRSEMNVSTLELGDSALYLCASSLQGNAGNTIYFGEGSWLTVV.

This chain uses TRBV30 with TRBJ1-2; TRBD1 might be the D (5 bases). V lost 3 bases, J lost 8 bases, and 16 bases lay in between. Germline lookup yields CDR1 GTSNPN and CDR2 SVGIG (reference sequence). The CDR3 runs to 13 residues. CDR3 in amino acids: CAWSGAFRGGYTF. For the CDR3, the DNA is TGTGCCTGGAGCGGGGCATTCAGAGGAGGCTACACCTTC.

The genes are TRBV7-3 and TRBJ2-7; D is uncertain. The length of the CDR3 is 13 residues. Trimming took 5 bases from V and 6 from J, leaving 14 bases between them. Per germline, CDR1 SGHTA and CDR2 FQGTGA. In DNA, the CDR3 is TGTGCCAGCAGCCTACTTATTCTGAGCGAGCAGTACTTC. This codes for CASSLLILSEQYF.

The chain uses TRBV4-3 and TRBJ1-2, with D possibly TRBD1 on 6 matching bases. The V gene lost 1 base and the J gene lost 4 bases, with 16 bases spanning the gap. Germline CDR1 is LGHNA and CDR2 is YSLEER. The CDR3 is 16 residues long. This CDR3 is CASSQGPGGAGYGYTF. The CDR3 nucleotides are TGCGCCAGCAGCCAAGGGCCGGGGGGGGCCGGCTATGGCTACACCTTC.

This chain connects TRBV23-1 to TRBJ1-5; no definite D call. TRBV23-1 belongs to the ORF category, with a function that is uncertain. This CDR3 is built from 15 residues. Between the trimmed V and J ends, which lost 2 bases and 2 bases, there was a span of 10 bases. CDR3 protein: CASSQHGNRNQPQHF. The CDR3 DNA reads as TGCGCCAGCAGTCAACATGGGAATCGCAATCAGCCCCAGCATTTT.

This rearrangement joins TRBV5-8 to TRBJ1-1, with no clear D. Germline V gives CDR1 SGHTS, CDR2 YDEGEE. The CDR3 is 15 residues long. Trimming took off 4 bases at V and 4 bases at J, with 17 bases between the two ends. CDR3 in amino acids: CASSPNLGVGTEAFF. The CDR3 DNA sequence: TGTGCCAGCAGCCCAAACCTTGGGGTCGGCACTGAAGCTTTCTTT.

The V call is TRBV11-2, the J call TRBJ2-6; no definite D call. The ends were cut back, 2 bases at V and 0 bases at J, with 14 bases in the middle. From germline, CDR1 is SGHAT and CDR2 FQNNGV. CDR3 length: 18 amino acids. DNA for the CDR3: TGTGCCAGCAGCTTACGAAGGCAGGACCGCTCTGGGGCCAACGTCCTGACTTTC. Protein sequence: CASSLRRQDRSGANVLTF.

The CDR3 spells CASSLDSPSNEKLFF. CDR3 in DNA: TGTGCCAGCAGCTTAGACAGTCCTTCTAATGAAAAACTGTTTTTT. The rearrangement uses TRBV7-2 and TRBJ1-4; D is unclear. There are 15 residues in the CDR3. Per the germline V gene, CDR1 is SGHTA and CDR2 is FQGNSA. The ends were cut back, 1 base at V and 3 bases at J, with 9 bases in the middle. The entire variable domain, with the rest obtained from reference TRBV7-2 and TRBJ1-4, is as follows: GAGVSQSPSNKVTEKGKDVELRCDPISGHTALYWYRQSLGQGLEFLIYFQGNSAPDKSGLPSDRFSAERTGGSVSTLTIQRTQQEDSAVYLCASSLDSPSNEKLFFGSGTQLSVL.

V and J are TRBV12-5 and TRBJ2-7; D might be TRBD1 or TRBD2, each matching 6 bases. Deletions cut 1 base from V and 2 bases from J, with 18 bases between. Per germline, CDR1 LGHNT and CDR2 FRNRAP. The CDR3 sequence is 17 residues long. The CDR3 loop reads CASGLGPRGTSPYEQYF. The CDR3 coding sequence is TGTGCTAGTGGTTTGGGCCCCCGCGGGACATCACCCTACGAGCAGTACTTC.

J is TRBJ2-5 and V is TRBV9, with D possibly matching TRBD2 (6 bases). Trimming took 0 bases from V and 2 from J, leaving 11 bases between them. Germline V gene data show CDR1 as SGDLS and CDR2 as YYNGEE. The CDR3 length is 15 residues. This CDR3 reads CASSVVTAGQETQYF. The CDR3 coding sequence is TGTGCCAGCAGCGTAGTTACGGCGGGGCAAGAGACCCAGTACTTC.

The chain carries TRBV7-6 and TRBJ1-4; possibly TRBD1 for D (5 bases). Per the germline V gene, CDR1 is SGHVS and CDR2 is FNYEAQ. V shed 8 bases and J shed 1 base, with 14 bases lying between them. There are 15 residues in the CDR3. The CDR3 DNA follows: TGTGCCAGCGGCCCGTGGGGGGGAACTAATGAAAAACTGTTTTTT. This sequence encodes CASGPWGGTNEKLFF.

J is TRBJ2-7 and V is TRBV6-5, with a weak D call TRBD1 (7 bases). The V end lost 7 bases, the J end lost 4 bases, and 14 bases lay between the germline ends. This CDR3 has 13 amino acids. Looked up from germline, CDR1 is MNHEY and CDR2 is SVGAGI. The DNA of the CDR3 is TGTGCCAGCACGGAGGGGGCCAGGTACGAGCAGTACTTC. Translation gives CASTEGARYEQYF.

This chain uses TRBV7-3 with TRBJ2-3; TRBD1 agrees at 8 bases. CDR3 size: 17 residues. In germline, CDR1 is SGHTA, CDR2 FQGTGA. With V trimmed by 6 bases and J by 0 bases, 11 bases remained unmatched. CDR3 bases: TGTGCCAGCAGGGTCGGACAGGGCCCTTCTAGCACAGATACGCAGTATTTT. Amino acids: CASRVGQGPSSTDTQYF.

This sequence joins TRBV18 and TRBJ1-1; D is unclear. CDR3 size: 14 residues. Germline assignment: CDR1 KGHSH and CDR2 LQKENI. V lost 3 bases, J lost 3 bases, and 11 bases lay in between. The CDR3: CASSPSVVDTEAFF. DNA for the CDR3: TGTGCCAGCTCACCCTCAGTGGTCGACACTGAAGCTTTCTTT.

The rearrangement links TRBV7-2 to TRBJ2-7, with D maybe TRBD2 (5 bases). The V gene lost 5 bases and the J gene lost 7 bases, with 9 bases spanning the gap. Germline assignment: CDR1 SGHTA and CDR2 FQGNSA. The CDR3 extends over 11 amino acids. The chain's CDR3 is CASSPPGEQYF. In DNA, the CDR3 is TGTGCCAGCAGCCCCCCGGGAGAGCAGTACTTC.

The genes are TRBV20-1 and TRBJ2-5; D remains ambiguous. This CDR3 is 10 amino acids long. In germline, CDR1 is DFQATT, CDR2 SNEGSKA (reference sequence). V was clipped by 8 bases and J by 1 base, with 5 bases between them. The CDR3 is CSIPQETQYF. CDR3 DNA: TGCAGTATCCCCCAAGAGACCCAGTACTTC.

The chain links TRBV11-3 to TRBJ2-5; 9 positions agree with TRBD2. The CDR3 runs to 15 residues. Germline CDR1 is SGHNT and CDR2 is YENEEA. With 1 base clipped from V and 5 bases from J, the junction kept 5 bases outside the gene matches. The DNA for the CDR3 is TGTGCCAGCAGCTTAGGTAGCGGGGGAGTGGAGACCCAGTACTTC. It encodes CASSLGSGGVETQYF.

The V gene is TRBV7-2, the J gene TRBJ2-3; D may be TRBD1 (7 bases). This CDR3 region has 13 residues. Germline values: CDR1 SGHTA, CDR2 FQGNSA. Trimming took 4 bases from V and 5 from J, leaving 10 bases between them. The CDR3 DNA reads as TGTGCCAGCAGCTCAGGGGGGTTAGATACGCAGTATTTT. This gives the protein CASSSGGLDTQYF. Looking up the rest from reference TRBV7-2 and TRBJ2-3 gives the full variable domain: GAGVSQSPSNKVTEKGKDVELRCDPISGHTALYWYRQSLGQGLEFLIYFQGNSAPDKSGLPSDRFSAERTGGSVSTLTIQRTQQEDSAVYLCASSSGGLDTQYFGPGTRLTVL.

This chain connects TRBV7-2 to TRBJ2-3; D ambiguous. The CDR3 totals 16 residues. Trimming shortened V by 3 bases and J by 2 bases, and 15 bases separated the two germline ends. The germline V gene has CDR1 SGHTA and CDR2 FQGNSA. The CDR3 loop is CASSLTTFPLTDTQYF. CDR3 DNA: TGTGCCAGCAGCTTGACGACTTTCCCACTCACAGATACGCAGTATTTT.

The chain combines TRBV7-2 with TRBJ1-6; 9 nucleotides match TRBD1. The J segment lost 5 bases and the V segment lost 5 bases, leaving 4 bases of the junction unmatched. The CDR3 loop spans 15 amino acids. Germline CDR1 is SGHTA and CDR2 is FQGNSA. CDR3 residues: CASSPGTGNNSPLHF. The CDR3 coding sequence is TGTGCCAGCAGCCCTGGGACAGGGAATAATTCACCCCTCCACTTT.

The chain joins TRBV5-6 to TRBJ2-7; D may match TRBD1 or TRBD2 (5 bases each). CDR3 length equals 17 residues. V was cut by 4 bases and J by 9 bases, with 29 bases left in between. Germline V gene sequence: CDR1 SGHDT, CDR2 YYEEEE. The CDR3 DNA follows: TGTGCCAGCAGCCCAATCCGGGACCGCCTAATATCATCTTCGCAGTACTTC. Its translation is CASSPIRDRLISSSQYF.

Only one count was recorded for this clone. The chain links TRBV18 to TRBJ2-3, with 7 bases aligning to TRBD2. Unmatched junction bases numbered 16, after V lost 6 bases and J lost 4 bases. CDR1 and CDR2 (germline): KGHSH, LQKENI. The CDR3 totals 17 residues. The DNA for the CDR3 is TGTGCCAGCTCCCACCGGGCATCGGGGGGAAAATCAGATACGCAGTATTTT. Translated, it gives CASSHRASGGKSDTQYF.

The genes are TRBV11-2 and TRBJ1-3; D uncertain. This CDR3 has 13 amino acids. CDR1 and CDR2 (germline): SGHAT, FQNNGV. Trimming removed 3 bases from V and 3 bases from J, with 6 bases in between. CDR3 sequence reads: CASSFPGGNTIYF. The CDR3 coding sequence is TGTGCCAGCAGCTTCCCTGGTGGAAACACCATATATTTT.

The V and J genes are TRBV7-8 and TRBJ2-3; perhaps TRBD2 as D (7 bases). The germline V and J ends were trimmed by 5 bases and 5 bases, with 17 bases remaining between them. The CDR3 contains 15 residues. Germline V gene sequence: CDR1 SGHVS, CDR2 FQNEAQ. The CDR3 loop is CASSRGGGFIDTQYF. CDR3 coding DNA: TGTGCCAGCAGCAGAGGGGGGGGTTTCATAGATACGCAGTATTTT.

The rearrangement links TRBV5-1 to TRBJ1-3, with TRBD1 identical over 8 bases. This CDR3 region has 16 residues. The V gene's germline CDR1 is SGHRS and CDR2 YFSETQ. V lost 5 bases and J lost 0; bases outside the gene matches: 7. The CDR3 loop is CASRQGELVSGNTIYF. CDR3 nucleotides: TGCGCCAGCAGACAGGGGGAGCTGGTCTCTGGAAACACCATATATTTT.